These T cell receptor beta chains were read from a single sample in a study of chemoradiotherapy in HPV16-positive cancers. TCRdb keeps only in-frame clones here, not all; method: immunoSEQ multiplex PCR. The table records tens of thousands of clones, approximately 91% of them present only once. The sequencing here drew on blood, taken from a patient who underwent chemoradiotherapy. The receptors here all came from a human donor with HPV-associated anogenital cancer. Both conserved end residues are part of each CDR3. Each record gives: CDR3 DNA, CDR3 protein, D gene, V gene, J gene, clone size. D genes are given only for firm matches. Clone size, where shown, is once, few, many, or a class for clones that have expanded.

DNA: TGTGCCAGCAGCTTAGGTCAGCAGCCCCAGCATTTT
CDR3: CASSLGQQPQHF
D: -
V: TRBV7-9
J: TRBJ1-5
size: -

DNA: TGTGCCAGTAGTATCCGGGGGGAAAAACTGTTTTTT
CDR3: CASSIRGEKLFF
D: -
V: TRBV19
J: TRBJ1-4
size: -

DNA: TGCGCCAGCAGCGGCGGGACAGGGGGAACTAATGAAAAACTGTTTTTT
CDR3: CASSGGTGGTNEKLFF
D: TRBD1
V: TRBV5-1
J: TRBJ1-4
size: -

DNA: TGTGCCAGCAGTTTATCGGTCGTGGGGCCTGAAGCTTTCTTT
CDR3: CASSLSVVGPEAFF
D: -
V: TRBV27
J: TRBJ1-1
size: -

DNA: TGCGCCAGCAGCTCGAGCGATGAGGGTCTCGGCGGCTACACCTTC
CDR3: CASSSSDEGLGGYTF
D: -
V: TRBV5-1
J: TRBJ1-2
size: -

DNA: TGTGCCAGCTCACCACGGACTAGCGGGAGCGCCGGGGAGCTGTTTTTT
CDR3: CASSPRTSGSAGELFF
D: TRBD2
V: TRBV18
J: TRBJ2-2
size: -

DNA: TGTGCCAGCAGTGGGACAGGGCTAGAGACCCAGTACTTC
CDR3: CASSGTGLETQYF
D: TRBD1
V: TRBV2
J: TRBJ2-5
size: -

DNA: TGCGCCAGCAGCCAAGATCGGGACACTGAAGCTTTCTTT
CDR3: CASSQDRDTEAFF
D: -
V: TRBV4-1
J: TRBJ1-1
size: -

DNA: TGCGCCAGCAGCTTGGAGGGGGCAGGGGGCCGGAGTAACTATGGCTACACCTTC
CDR3: CASSLEGAGGRSNYGYTF
D: TRBD1
V: TRBV5-1
J: TRBJ1-2
size: few

DNA: TGTGCCACCAACAGAAGGGTCACTGAAGCTTTCTTT
CDR3: CATNRRVTEAFF
D: -
V: TRBV28
J: TRBJ1-1
size: -

DNA: TGCGCCAGACGGTGGGCCTATGGCTACACCTTC
CDR3: CARRWAYGYTF
D: -
V: TRBV10-1
J: TRBJ1-2
size: -

DNA: TGTGCCAGCTCACCGGTCCCGGGACCCGACACCGGGGAGCTGTTTTTT
CDR3: CASSPVPGPDTGELFF
D: -
V: TRBV18
J: TRBJ2-2
size: -

DNA: TGCGCCAGCAGCCGGACACGGGAGACCCAGTACTTC
CDR3: CASSRTRETQYF
D: -
V: TRBV5-1
J: TRBJ2-5
size: -

DNA: TGTGCCAGCAGTTTCGGACAGGGAGCCCAGCATTTT
CDR3: CASSFGQGAQHF
D: TRBD1
V: TRBV28
J: TRBJ1-5
size: -

DNA: TGTGCCAGCAGCTTGGACAGGGGTGACTACGAGCAGTACTTC
CDR3: CASSLDRGDYEQYF
D: TRBD1
V: TRBV27
J: TRBJ2-7
size: -

DNA: TGTGCCAGCAGTACAGGGTGGAATCAGCCCCAGCATTTT
CDR3: CASSTGWNQPQHF
D: -
V: TRBV2
J: TRBJ1-5
size: -

DNA: TGTGCCAGCAGCTCCATCTCTGGGCACCGTGAGGGCACTGAAGCTTTCTTT
CDR3: CASSSISGHREGTEAFF
D: -
V: TRBV7-9
J: TRBJ1-1
size: -

DNA: TGTGCCAGCAGGGACCACTTCCAGCAGTACTTC
CDR3: CASRDHFQQYF
D: -
V: TRBV6-5
J: TRBJ2-7
size: -

DNA: TGTGCCAGCAGCACCCCGGGACAGGGGGCTTCACCCCTCCACTTT
CDR3: CASSTPGQGASPLHF
D: TRBD1
V: TRBV28
J: TRBJ1-6
size: -

DNA: TGTGCCAGCAGTTTGTCGGGCCATTATTCCTACGAGCAGTACTTC
CDR3: CASSLSGHYSYEQYF
D: -
V: TRBV28
J: TRBJ2-7
size: -

DNA: TGCGCCAGCAGCTTGGCGGACGGCCCCTACGAGCAGTACTTC
CDR3: CASSLADGPYEQYF
D: -
V: TRBV5-1
J: TRBJ2-7
size: -

DNA: TGTGCCAGCAGGACAGATACCGGGGAGCTGTTTTTT
CDR3: CASRTDTGELFF
D: -
V: TRBV25-1
J: TRBJ2-2
size: -

DNA: TGTGCCAGCAGCAGGAGGGGGCTTTCCAACTATGGCTACACCTTC
CDR3: CASSRRGLSNYGYTF
D: TRBD1
V: TRBV5-8
J: TRBJ1-2
size: few

DNA: TGCAGCGTTTTTAAGATGGGTAACACCGGGGAGCTGTTTTTT
CDR3: CSVFKMGNTGELFF
D: -
V: TRBV29-1
J: TRBJ2-2
size: -

DNA: TGTGCCAGCAGCGTAGGACAGGGGAAATACGAGCAGTACTTC
CDR3: CASSVGQGKYEQYF
D: TRBD1
V: TRBV7-6
J: TRBJ2-7
size: -

DNA: TGTGCCAGCAGTGTAACAGGGAGGAATTCACCCCTCCACTTT
CDR3: CASSVTGRNSPLHF
D: -
V: TRBV25-1
J: TRBJ1-6
size: -

DNA: TGTGCCACCAGCAGAGAAGCAGGCTTAGGTACGCAGTATTTT
CDR3: CATSREAGLGTQYF
D: -
V: TRBV15
J: TRBJ2-3
size: -

DNA: TGTGCCAGCTCAACCAGGGGTCAGAACACTGAAGCTTTCTTT
CDR3: CASSTRGQNTEAFF
D: -
V: TRBV18
J: TRBJ1-1
size: -

DNA: TGTGCCAGCAGTTTGGTAGGGGACTACGAGCAGTACTTC
CDR3: CASSLVGDYEQYF
D: -
V: TRBV27
J: TRBJ2-7
size: -

DNA: TGTGCCAGCAACCAGGCCAGTTCGGTCTACGAGCAGTACTTC
CDR3: CASNQASSVYEQYF
D: -
V: TRBV5-6
J: TRBJ2-7
size: -

DNA: TGTGCCAGCAGTGACAGCGGGAGAAGCACAGATACGCAGTATTTT
CDR3: CASSDSGRSTDTQYF
D: TRBD2
V: TRBV7-2
J: TRBJ2-3
size: -

DNA: TGTGCCAGCAGCCAATACCCCGGGACAGGGGAATACTATGGCTACACCTTC
CDR3: CASSQYPGTGEYYGYTF
D: TRBD1
V: TRBV7-2
J: TRBJ1-2
size: -

DNA: TGCGCCAGCAGCCCTCGGACTAGCGGGGGGGTAGAGACCCAGTACTTC
CDR3: CASSPRTSGGVETQYF
D: TRBD2
V: TRBV5-1
J: TRBJ2-5
size: -

DNA: TGTGCCAGCAGATTTAGCGGGGGGGCTGCAGATACGCAGTATTTT
CDR3: CASRFSGGAADTQYF
D: TRBD2
V: TRBV6-1
J: TRBJ2-3
size: -

DNA: TGTGCCAGCAGTTACTCGGGGTCGCTCTTGTCCCAGTACTTC
CDR3: CASSYSGSLLSQYF
D: -
V: TRBV6-5
J: TRBJ2-5
size: few

DNA: TGTGCCAGTAGTTACAGACAGGGAAGGAATTCACCCCTCCACTTT
CDR3: CASSYRQGRNSPLHF
D: TRBD1
V: TRBV19
J: TRBJ1-6
size: -

DNA: TGTGCCAGCAGCCAGACGCTAGCGGGCAATGAGCAGTTCTTC
CDR3: CASSQTLAGNEQFF
D: TRBD2
V: TRBV14
J: TRBJ2-1
size: -

DNA: TGTGCCAGCAGGGGGAACACTGAAGCTTTCTTT
CDR3: CASRGNTEAFF
D: -
V: TRBV6-5
J: TRBJ1-1
size: -

DNA: TGCAGCGCCTCTCACTCAGCCGGGCAGTTCTTC
CDR3: CSASHSAGQFF
D: -
V: TRBV29-1
J: TRBJ2-1
size: -

DNA: TGTGCCAGTAGTATAGGGGGAGGATCGAACACTGAAGCTTTCTTT
CDR3: CASSIGGGSNTEAFF
D: -
V: TRBV19
J: TRBJ1-1
size: -

DNA: TGTGCCAGCAGCCAAGATAGGACAGGGTCCTACAATGAGCAGTTCTTC
CDR3: CASSQDRTGSYNEQFF
D: TRBD1
V: TRBV4-2
J: TRBJ2-1
size: -

DNA: TGTGCCAGCAGTGAATTATACAGATCCACCGGAGGGGAGCAGTACTTC
CDR3: CASSELYRSTGGEQYF
D: -
V: TRBV6-1
J: TRBJ2-5
size: -

DNA: TGTGCCAGCAGAAGACGGAATGAAGCTTTCTTT
CDR3: CASRRRNEAFF
D: -
V: TRBV6-6
J: TRBJ1-1
size: -

DNA: TGTGCCAGCAGCTTGGCAGGGGGGACAGGGGAGCGTGGCTATGGCTACACCTTC
CDR3: CASSLAGGTGERGYGYTF
D: TRBD1
V: TRBV5-6
J: TRBJ1-2
size: -

DNA: TGTGCCAGCAGCTTAGATTTGCTAGCGGGGGGGATGCAGTATTTT
CDR3: CASSLDLLAGGMQYF
D: TRBD2
V: TRBV7-9
J: TRBJ2-3
size: -

DNA: TGTGCCAGTAGTAGGACAGCCGCGAACACCGGGGAGCTGTTTTTT
CDR3: CASSRTAANTGELFF
D: -
V: TRBV19
J: TRBJ2-2
size: -

DNA: TGTGCCAGCAGTGAAGTCACAGATACGCAGTATTTT
CDR3: CASSEVTDTQYF
D: -
V: TRBV6-1
J: TRBJ2-3
size: once

DNA: TGCGCCAGCAGCCGGGGACAGTATAATGAAAAACTGTTTTTT
CDR3: CASSRGQYNEKLFF
D: TRBD1
V: TRBV5-1
J: TRBJ1-4
size: -

DNA: TGTGCCAGCAGCCTTATGACAGGGTCGGCGAACACTGAAGCTTTCTTT
CDR3: CASSLMTGSANTEAFF
D: TRBD1
V: TRBV28
J: TRBJ1-1
size: -

DNA: TGTGCCAGCCGCGGGACAGGGGGCCTTGAGCAGTTCTTC
CDR3: CASRGTGGLEQFF
D: TRBD1
V: TRBV6-1
J: TRBJ2-1
size: -

DNA: TGTGCCAGCAGTGAAGCCCCCAGGGGGGGAGGTCGGGAGCTGTTTTTT
CDR3: CASSEAPRGGGRELFF
D: -
V: TRBV6-1
J: TRBJ2-2
size: -

DNA: TGTGCCAGTAGTATGGCCGACCCGCCTAGCACAGATACGCAGTATTTT
CDR3: CASSMADPPSTDTQYF
D: -
V: TRBV19
J: TRBJ2-3
size: -

DNA: TGCGCCAGCAGCTTCCGGGACAGGGGGACCTCACCCCTCCACTTT
CDR3: CASSFRDRGTSPLHF
D: TRBD1
V: TRBV5-1
J: TRBJ1-6
size: -

DNA: TGTGCCAGTAGCTCCGGGACAGGGGGCACCGGGGAGCTGTTTTTT
CDR3: CASSSGTGGTGELFF
D: TRBD1
V: TRBV19
J: TRBJ2-2
size: -

DNA: TGCGCCAGCAGCCAAGATCCGGTTAACTATGGCTACACCTTC
CDR3: CASSQDPVNYGYTF
D: -
V: TRBV4-1
J: TRBJ1-2
size: -

DNA: TGTGCCAGCAGCTTAGTTGGGGCAAACCAGCCCCAGCATTTT
CDR3: CASSLVGANQPQHF
D: -
V: TRBV7-8
J: TRBJ1-5
size: -

DNA: TGTGCCTGGACTAGGCAGGGTGCGTACGAGCAGTACTTC
CDR3: CAWTRQGAYEQYF
D: -
V: TRBV30
J: TRBJ2-7
size: -